This is a list of T cell receptor beta chains from one sample in a study of blood T cell repertoires in COVID-19. Sequenced by immunoSEQ multiplex PCR; TCRdb stores in-frame clones only, minus some. The table lists about 190,000 clones, around 80% of them singletons. The sample comprised peripheral blood. The receptors shown here come from a woman aged 55-69 years with COVID-19, enrolled during active disease. Both conserved end residues are part of each CDR3. D genes are given only for firm matches.

v_gene	d_gene	j_gene	CDR3nt	CDR3aa
TRBV6-5	-	TRBJ1-1	TGTGCCAGCAGTTACGGTGGACAGATGAACACTGAAGCTTTCTTT	CASSYGGQMNTEAFF
TRBV2	-	TRBJ2-2	TGTGCCAGCAGCTTCGGGGAGCTGTTTTTT	CASSFGELFF
TRBV18	-	TRBJ1-1	TGTGCCAGCTCACCGGGCGGGGGCCTGAACACTGAAGCTTTCTTT	CASSPGGGLNTEAFF
TRBV2	TRBD1	TRBJ1-2	TGTGCCAGCGCGGGACAGGCGTTTTATGGCTACACCTTC	CASAGQAFYGYTF
TRBV19	-	TRBJ1-5	TGTGCCAGTAGTATAAACAGGGAGAGCAATCAGCCCCAGCATTTT	CASSINRESNQPQHF
TRBV6-5	TRBD1	TRBJ2-7	TGTGCCAGCAGTCTACCCGACAGGGGCTACGAGCAGTACTTC	CASSLPDRGYEQYF
TRBV27	TRBD1	TRBJ1-2	TGTGCCAGCAGTTTTCCGGGTCGGGACAGGGTGACCACCTTC	CASSFPGRDRVTTF
TRBV11-3	TRBD2	TRBJ2-3	TGTGCCAGCAGCCTTGGGACTAGCGGACTCACAGATACGCAGTATTTT	CASSLGTSGLTDTQYF
TRBV19	-	TRBJ1-4	TGTGCCAGTAGTATCCCTGCAACTAATGAAAAACTGTTTTTT	CASSIPATNEKLFF
TRBV29-1	-	TRBJ2-2	TGCAGCGTGGGGAGAGCCGGGGAGCTGTTTTTT	CSVGRAGELFF
TRBV11-3	TRBD1	TRBJ1-1	TGTGCCAGCAGCTTCGACAGGGACACTGAAGCTTTCTTT	CASSFDRDTEAFF
TRBV6-6	TRBD2	TRBJ2-5	TGTGCCAGCAGTAGATCGGCCCTTTGGGGACTAGCGGGATCGGGAGAGACCCAGTACTTC	CASSRSALWGLAGSGETQYF
TRBV19	-	TRBJ2-3	TGTGCCAGTAGTAGCAGCGTTAGCACAGATACGCAGTATTTT	CASSSSVSTDTQYF
TRBV5-1	TRBD2	TRBJ2-7	TGCGCCAGCAGCCCGGGACTAGCGGGAAGCTCCTACGAGCAGTACTTC	CASSPGLAGSSYEQYF
TRBV9	-	TRBJ1-1	TGTGCCAGCAGCACCCAGGCGGGAGTCACTGAAGCTTTCTTT	CASSTQAGVTEAFF
TRBV2	TRBD1	TRBJ1-4	TGTGCCAGCCGGTGGGGGACAGGGGAAAAACTGTTTTTT	CASRWGTGEKLFF